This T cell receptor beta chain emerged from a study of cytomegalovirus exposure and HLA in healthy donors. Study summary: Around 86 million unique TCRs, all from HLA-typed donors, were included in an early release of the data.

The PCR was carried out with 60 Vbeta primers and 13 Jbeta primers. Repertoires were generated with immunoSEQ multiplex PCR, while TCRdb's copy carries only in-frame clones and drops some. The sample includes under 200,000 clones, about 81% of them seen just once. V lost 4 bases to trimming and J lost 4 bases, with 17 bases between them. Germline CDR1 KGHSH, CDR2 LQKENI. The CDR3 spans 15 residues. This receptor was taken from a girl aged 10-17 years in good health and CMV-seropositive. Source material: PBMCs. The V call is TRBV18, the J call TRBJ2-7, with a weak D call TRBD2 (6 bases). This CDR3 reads CASSHTTRKGYEQYF. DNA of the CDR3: TGTGCCAGCTCACACACGACTAGAAAAGGATACGAGCAGTACTTC.